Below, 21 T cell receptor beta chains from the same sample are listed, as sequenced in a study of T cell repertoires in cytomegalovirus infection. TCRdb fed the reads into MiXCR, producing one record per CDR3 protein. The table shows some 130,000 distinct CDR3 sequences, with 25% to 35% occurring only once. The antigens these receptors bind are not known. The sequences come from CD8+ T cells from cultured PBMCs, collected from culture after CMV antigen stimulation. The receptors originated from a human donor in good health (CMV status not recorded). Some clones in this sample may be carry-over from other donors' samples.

The CDR3 sequence is CASSPRGTGGMGDPNYGYTF. The DNA of the CDR3 is TGCGCCAGCAGCCCTCGGGGGACAGGGGGCATGGGGGACCCGAACTATGGCTACACCTTC. The V call is TRBV4-1, the J call TRBJ1-2; TRBD1 matches 12 bases. Germline trimming cut 4 bases from V and 2 bases from J; bases unmatched to any gene: 17. The CDR3 extends over 20 amino acids. Germline CDR1 and CDR2: MGHRA and YSYEKL.

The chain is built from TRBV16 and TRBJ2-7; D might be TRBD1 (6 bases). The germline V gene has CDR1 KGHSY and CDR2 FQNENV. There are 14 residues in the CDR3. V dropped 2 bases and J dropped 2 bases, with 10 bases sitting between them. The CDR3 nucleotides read TGTGCCAGCAGCCAAGAAGGGACACCCTACGAGCAGTACTTC. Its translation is CASSQEGTPYEQYF.

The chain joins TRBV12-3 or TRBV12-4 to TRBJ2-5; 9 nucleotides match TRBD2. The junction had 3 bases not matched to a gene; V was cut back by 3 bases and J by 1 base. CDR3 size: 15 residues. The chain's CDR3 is CASSFGGGVQETQYF. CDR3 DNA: TGTGCCAGCAGTTTCGGCGGGGGGGTCCAAGAGACCCAGTACTTC.

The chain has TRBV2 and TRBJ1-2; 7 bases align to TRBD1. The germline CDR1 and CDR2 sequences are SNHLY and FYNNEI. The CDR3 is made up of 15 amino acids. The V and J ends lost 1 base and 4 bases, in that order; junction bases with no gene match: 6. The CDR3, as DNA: TGTGCCAGCAGTGAAGATAGGGGGCTGGGCTATGGCTACACCTTC. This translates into CASSEDRGLGYGYTF.

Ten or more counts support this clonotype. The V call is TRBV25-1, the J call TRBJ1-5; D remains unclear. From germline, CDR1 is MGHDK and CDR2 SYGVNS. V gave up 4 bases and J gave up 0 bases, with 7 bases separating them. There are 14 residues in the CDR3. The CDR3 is CASSAAASNQPQHF. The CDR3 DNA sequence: TGTGCCAGCAGTGCAGCCGCTAGCAATCAGCCCCAGCATTTT.

CDR3 sequence (DNA): TGTGCCAGCAGTCCTCCGACTAGCGGGCTCACAGATACGCAGTATTTT. It translates to CASSPPTSGLTDTQYF. The chain links TRBV6-1 to TRBJ2-3, with 10 bases matching TRBD2. The germline CDR1 and CDR2 sequences are MNHNS and SASEGT. V shed 5 bases, J shed 2 bases, and the junction held 7 bases outside the gene matches. CDR3 length: 16 amino acids.

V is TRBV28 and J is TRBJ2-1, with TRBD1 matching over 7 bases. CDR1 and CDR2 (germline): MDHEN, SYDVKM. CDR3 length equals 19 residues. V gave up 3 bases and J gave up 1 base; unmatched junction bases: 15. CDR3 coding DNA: TGTGCCAGCAGTTTCTTGACAGGGCCAAGTATCTCATCCTACAATGAGCAGTTCTTC. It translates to CASSFLTGPSISSYNEQFF.

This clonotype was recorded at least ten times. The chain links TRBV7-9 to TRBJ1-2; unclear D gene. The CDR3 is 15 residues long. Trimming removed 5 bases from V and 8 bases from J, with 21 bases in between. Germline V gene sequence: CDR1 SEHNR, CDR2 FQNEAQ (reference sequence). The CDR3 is CASSGREAPDVGYTF. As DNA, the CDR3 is TGTGCCAGCAGCGGGAGGGAGGCGCCGGACGTGGGCTACACCTTC.

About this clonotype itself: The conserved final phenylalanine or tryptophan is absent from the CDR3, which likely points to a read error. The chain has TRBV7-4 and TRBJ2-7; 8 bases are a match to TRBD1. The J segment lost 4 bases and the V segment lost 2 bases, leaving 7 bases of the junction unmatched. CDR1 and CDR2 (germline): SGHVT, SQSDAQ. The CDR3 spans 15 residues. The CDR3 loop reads CASSLRGQGAYEQYS. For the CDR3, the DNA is TGTGCCAGCAGCTTAAGGGGGCAGGGGGCTTACGAGCAGTACTCC.

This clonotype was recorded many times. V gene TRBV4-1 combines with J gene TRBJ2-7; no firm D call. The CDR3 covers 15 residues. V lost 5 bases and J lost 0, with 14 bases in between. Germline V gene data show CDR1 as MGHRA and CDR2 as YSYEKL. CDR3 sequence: CASSYSYFSSYEQYF. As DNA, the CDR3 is TGCGCCAGCAGCTACAGCTATTTTAGCTCCTACGAGCAGTACTTC.

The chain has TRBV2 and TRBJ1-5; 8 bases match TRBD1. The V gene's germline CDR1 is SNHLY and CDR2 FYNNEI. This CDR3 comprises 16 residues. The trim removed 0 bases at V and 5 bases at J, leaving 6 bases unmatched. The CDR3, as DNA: TGTGCCAGCAGTGAAGCGGGCAGGGGGCCGGATCAGCCCCAGCATTTT. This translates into CASSEAGRGPDQPQHF.

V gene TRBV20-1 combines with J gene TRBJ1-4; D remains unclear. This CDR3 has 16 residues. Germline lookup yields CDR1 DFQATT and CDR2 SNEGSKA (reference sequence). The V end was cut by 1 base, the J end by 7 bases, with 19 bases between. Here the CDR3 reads CSARVGPIQESEKLFF. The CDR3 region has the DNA TGCAGTGCTAGAGTGGGCCCGATCCAGGAAAGTGAAAAACTGTTTTTT.

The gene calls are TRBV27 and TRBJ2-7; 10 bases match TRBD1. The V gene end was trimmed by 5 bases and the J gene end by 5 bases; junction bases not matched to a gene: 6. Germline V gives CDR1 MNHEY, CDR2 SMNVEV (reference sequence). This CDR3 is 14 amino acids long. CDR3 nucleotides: TGTGCCAGCAGTCCCGGGACAGGGGTCCACGAGCAGTACTTC. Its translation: CASSPGTGVHEQYF.

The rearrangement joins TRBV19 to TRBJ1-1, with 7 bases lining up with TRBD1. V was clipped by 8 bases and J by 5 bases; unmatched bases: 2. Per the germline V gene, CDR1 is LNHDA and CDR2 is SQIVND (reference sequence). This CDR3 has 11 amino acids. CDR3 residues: CASQGGTEAFF. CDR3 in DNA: TGTGCCAGTCAGGGGGGAACTGAAGCTTTCTTT. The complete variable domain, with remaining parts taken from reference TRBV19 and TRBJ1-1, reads DGGITQSPKYLFRKEGQNVTLSCEQNLNHDAMYWYRQDPGQGLRLIYYSQIVNDFQKGDIAEGYSVSREKKESFPLTVTSAQKNPTAFYLCASQGGTEAFFGQGTRLTVV.

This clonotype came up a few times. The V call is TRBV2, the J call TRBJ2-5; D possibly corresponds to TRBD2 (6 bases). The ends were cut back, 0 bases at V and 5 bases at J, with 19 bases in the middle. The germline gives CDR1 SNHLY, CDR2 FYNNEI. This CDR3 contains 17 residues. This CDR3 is CASSEAAGLGTSETQYF. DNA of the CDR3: TGTGCCAGCAGTGAAGCGGCAGGACTTGGGACTTCGGAGACCCAGTACTTC.

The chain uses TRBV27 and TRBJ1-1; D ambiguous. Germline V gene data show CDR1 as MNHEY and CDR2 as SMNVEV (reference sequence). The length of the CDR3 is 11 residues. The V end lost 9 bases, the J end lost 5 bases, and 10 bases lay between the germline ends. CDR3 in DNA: TGTGCCAGTCTTGAAGGGACTGAAGCTTTCTTT. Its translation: CASLEGTEAFF.

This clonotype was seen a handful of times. The CDR3 here is CASSPGSDRGRWTEAFF. The CDR3 DNA reads TGTGCCAGCAGCCCAGGGAGCGACAGGGGGCGGTGGACTGAAGCTTTCTTT. The V call is TRBV11-1, the J call TRBJ1-1; TRBD1 agrees at 10 bases. This CDR3 spans 17 amino acids. Germline CDR1 SGHAT, CDR2 FQDESV (reference sequence). The junction had 14 bases not matched to a gene; V was cut back by 5 bases and J by 5 bases.

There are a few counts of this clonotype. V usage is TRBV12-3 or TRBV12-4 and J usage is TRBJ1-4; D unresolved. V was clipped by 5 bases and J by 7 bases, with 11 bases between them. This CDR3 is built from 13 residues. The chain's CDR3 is CASSPPGSEKLFF. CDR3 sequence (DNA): TGTGCCAGCAGTCCCCCGGGCAGTGAAAAACTGTTTTTT.

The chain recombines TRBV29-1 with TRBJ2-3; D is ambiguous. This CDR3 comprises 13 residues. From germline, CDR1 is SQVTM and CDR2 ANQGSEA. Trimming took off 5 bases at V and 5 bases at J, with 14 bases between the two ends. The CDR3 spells CSVQTGWQDTQYF. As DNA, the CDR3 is TGCAGCGTTCAGACTGGCTGGCAAGATACGCAGTATTTT.

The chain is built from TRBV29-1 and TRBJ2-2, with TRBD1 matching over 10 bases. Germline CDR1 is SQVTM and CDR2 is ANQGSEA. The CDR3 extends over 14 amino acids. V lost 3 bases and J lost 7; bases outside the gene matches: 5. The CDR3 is CSVDGQGDVGELFF. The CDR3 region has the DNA TGCAGCGTTGATGGACAGGGGGATGTCGGGGAGCTGTTTTTT.

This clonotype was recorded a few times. The CDR3 coding sequence is TGTGCCAGCAGTACAAGGGACGTTAACTATGGCTACACCTTC. As protein: CASSTRDVNYGYTF. The V gene is TRBV2, the J gene TRBJ1-2; TRBD1 might be the D (5 bases). Germline-derived CDR1 and CDR2 are SNHLY and FYNNEI. The length of the CDR3 is 14 residues. The V end was cut by 5 bases, the J end by 1 base, with 11 bases between.